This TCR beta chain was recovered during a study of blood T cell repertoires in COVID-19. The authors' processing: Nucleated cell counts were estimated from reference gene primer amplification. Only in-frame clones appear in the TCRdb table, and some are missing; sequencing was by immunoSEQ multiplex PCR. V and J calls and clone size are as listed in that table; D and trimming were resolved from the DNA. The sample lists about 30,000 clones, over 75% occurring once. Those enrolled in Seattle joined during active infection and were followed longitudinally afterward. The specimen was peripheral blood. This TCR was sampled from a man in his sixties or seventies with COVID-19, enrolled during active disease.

For the CDR3, the DNA is TGTGCCACCAGCAGAGGAACAGGTATGGAGCAGTACTTC. It specifies CATSRGTGMEQYF. This chain links TRBV15 with TRBJ2-7, with D possibly matching TRBD1 (5 bases). CDR1 and CDR2 from the germline V gene are LNHNV and YYDKDF (reference sequence). This CDR3 spans 13 amino acids. V lost 1 base and J lost 7, with 11 bases in between.